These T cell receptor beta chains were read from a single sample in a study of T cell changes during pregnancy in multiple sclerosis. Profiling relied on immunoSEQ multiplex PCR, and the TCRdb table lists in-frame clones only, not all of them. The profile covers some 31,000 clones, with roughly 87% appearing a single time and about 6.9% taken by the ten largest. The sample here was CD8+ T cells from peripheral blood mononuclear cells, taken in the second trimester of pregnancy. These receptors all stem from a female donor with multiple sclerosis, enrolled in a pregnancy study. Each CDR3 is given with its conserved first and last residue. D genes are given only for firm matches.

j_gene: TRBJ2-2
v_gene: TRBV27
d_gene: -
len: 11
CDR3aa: CASSFGGELFF

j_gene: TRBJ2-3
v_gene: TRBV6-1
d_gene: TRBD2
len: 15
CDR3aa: CASSELAGGPDTQYF

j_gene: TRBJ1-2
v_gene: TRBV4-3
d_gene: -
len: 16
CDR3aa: CASSQDETQGNYGYTF

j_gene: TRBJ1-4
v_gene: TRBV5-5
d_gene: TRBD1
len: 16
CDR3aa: CASSRGQYSTNEKLFF

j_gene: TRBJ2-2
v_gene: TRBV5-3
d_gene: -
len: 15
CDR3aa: CARTPGHKNTGELFF

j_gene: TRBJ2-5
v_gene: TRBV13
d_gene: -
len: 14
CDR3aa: CASSLAAGQETQYF

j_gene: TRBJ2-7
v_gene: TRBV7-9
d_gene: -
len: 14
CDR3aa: CASSSRDSPPEQYF

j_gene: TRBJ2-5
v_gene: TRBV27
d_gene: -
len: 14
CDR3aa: CASSFSGAQETQYF

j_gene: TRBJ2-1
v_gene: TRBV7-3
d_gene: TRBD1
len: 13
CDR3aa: CASSLQQGDEQFF

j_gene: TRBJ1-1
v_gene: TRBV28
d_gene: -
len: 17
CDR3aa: CASQIRDKEYLNTEAFF

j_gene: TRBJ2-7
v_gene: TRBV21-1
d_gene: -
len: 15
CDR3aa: CASSKALTTPCEQYF